This paragraph covers one T cell receptor beta chain sequence. Its target is unknown. These data are taken from a study of T cells in tuberculosis. Sequencing used immunoSEQ multiplex PCR; TCRdb keeps in-frame clones, though not all of them. The sample shows approximately 35,000 clones, around 95% of them seen only once. Study-wide points: GMM-specific TCRs were nearer to active tuberculosis alpha repertoires, suggesting expansion.

Trimming cost V 6 bases and J 10 bases, with 16 bases left between them. The CDR3 runs 14 residues. CDR1 is MNHEY and CDR2 is SMNVEV in the germline V gene (reference sequence). This clonotype originated in a donor between 10 and 29 years old with latent tuberculosis or without tuberculosis infection. This chain connects TRBV27 to TRBJ1-6; D not certain. The sample consisted of PBMCs. Here the CDR3 DNA reads TGTGCCAGCAGCCTGACCCAGGTTGTCTCACCCCTCCACTTT. Translating it yields CASSLTQVVSPLHF.